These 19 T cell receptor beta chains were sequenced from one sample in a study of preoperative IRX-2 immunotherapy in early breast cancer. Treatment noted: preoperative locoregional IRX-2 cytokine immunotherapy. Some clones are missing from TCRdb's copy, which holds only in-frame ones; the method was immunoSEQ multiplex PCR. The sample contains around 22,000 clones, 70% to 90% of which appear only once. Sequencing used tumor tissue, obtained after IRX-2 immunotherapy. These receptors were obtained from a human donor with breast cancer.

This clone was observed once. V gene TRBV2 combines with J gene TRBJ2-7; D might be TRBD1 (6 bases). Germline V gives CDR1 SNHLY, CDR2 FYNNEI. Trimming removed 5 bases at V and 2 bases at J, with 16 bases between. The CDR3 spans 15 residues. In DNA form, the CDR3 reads TGTGCCAGCAGTACAGACAGGAGCCTGGCCTACGAGCAGTACGTC. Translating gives CASSTDRSLAYEQYV.

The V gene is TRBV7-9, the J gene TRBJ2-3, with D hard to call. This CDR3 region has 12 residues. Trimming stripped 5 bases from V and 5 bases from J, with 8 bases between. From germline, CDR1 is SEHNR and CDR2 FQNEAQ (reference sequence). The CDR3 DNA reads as TGTGCCAGCAGCCCACTGGGAGATACGCAGTATTTT. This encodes CASSPLGDTQYF.

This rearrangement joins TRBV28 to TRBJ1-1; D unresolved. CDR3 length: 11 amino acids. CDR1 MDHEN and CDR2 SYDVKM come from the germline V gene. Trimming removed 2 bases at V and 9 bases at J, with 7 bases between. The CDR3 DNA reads TGTGCCAGCAGTTTACTCGGGAAAGCTTTCTTT. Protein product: CASSLLGKAFF.

The CDR3 loop is CASSEEGGQPQHF. The CDR3 DNA sequence: TGTGCCAGCAGTGAAGAGGGAGGACAGCCCCAGCATTTT. This chain connects TRBV2 to TRBJ1-5; no clear D. The CDR3 length is 13 residues. Per germline, CDR1 SNHLY and CDR2 FYNNEI. Trimming took 1 base from V and 7 from J, leaving 8 bases between them.

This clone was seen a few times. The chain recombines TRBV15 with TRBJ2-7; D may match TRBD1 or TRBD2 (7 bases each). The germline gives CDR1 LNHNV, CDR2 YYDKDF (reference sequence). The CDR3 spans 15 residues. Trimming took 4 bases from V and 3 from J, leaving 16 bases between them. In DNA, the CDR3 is TGTGCCACCAGCACGGCAGGGGGGGAATTCTACGAGCAGTACTTC. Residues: CATSTAGGEFYEQYF.

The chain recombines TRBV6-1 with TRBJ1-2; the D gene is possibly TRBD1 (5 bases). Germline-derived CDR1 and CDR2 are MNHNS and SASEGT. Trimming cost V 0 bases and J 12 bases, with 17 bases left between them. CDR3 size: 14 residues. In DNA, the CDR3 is TGTGCCAGCAGTGAAGCGCTTCCCCGACCAGGGAACACCTTC. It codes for CASSEALPRPGNTF.

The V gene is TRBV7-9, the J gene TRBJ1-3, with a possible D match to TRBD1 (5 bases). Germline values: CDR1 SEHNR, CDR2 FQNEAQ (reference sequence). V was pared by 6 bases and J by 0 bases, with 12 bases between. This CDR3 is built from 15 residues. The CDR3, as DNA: TGTGCCAGCAGGCATACAGGAAACTCTGGAAACACCATATATTTT. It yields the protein CASRHTGNSGNTIYF.

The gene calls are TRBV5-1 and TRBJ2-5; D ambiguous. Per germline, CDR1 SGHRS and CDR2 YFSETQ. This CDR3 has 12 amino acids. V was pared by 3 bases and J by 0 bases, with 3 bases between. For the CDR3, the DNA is TGCGCCAGCAGCTCGTACCAAGAGACCCAGTACTTC. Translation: CASSSYQETQYF.

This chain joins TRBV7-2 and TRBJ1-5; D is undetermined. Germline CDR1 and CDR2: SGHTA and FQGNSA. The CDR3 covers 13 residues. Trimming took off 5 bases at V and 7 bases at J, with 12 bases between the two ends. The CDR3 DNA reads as TGTGCCAGCAGCACCTCCCAGAGGCAGCCCCAGCATTTT. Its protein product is CASSTSQRQPQHF.

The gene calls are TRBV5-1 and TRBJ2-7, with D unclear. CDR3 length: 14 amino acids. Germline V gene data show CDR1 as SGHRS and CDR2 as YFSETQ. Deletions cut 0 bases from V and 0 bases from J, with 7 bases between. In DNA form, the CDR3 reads TGCGCCAGCAGCTTGGCCGGCGGCTCCTACGAGCAGTACTTC. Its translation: CASSLAGGSYEQYF.

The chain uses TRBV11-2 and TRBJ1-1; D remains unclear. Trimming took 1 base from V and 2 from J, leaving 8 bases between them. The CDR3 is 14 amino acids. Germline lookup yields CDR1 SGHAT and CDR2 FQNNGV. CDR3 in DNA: TGTGCCAGCAGCTTAGGGCGGGGAAACACTGAAGCTTTCTTT. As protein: CASSLGRGNTEAFF.

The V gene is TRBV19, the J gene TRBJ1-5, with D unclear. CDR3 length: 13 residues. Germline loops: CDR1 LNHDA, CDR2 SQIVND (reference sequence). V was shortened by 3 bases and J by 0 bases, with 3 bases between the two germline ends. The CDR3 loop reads CASSMVSNQPQHF. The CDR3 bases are TGTGCCAGTAGTATGGTTAGCAATCAGCCCCAGCATTTT.

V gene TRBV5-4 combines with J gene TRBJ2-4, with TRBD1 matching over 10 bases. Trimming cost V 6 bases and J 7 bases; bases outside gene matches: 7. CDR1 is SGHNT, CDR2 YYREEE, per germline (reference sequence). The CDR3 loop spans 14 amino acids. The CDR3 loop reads CASTNRDRGNIQYF. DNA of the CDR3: TGTGCCAGCACGAACCGGGACAGGGGTAACATTCAGTACTTC.

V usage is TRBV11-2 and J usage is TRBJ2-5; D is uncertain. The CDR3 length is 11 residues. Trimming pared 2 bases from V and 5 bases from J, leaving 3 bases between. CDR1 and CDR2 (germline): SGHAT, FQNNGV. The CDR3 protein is CASSLFETQYF. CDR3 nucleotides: TGTGCCAGCAGCTTATTCGAGACCCAGTACTTC.

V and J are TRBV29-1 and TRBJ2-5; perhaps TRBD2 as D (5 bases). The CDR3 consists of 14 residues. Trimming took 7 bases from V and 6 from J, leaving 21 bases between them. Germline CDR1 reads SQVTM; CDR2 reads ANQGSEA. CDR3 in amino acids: CSAASDSSAQTQYF. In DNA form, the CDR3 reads TGCAGCGCTGCCTCGGACTCCTCGGCGCAGACCCAGTACTTC.

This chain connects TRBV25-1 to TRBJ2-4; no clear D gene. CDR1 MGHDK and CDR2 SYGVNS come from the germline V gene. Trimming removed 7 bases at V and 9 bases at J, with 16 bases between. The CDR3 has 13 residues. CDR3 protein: CASKRGGSGIQYF. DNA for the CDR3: TGTGCCAGCAAACGCGGCGGCTCGGGCATTCAGTACTTC.

The CDR3 is CASSSGQGWSGYTF. CDR3 coding DNA: TGTGCCAGCAGCTCGGGACAGGGGTGGTCTGGCTACACCTTC. The V call is TRBV7-9, the J call TRBJ1-2, with 10 bases fitting TRBD1. V lost 4 bases to trimming and J lost 7 bases; unmatched junction nucleotides: 6. The CDR3 has 14 amino acids. Germline V gives CDR1 SEHNR, CDR2 FQNEAQ (reference sequence).

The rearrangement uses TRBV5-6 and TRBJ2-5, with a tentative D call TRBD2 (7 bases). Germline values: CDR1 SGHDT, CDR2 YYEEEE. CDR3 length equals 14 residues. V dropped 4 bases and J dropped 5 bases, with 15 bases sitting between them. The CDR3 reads CASSHVGGRETQYF. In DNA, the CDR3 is TGTGCCAGCAGCCACGTCGGGGGGCGTGAGACCCAGTACTTC.

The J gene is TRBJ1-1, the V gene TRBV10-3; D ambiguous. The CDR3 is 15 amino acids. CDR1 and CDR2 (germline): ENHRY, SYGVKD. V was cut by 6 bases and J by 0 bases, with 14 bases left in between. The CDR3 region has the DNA TGTGCCATCAGCCCGCTGGGTGATATGAACACTGAAGCTTTCTTT. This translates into CAISPLGDMNTEAFF.